These 15 T cell receptor beta chains came from one sample sequenced in a study of cytomegalovirus exposure and HLA in healthy donors. The primer mix had 60 Vbeta and 13 Jbeta primers. The protocol was immunoSEQ multiplex PCR, while the TCRdb copy is restricted to in-frame clones and leaves out a portion. The sample contains some 170,000 clones, roughly 80% of which appear only once. Sample: PBMCs. The receptors stem from a woman aged 18-29 years in good health and CMV-seropositive.

The V and J genes are TRBV10-3 and TRBJ1-2; 7 bases are shared with TRBD1. CDR1 and CDR2 (germline): ENHRY, SYGVKD. The ends lost 10 bases at V and 6 bases at J; junction bases unmatched: 11. The CDR3 is 13 residues long. The CDR3 sequence is CATSGGEDDGYTF. In DNA form, the CDR3 reads TGTGCCACCTCAGGGGGAGAGGACGATGGCTACACCTTC.

The chain employs TRBV11-2 and TRBJ1-6; TRBD1 might be the D (5 bases). This CDR3 is 15 amino acids long. V lost 0 bases and J lost 10, with 13 bases in between. The germline CDR1 and CDR2 sequences are SGHAT and FQNNGV. CDR3 sequence: CASSLDLRGGSPLHF. In nucleotides, the CDR3 is TGTGCCAGCAGCTTAGATCTTAGGGGTGGGTCACCCCTCCACTTT.

The chain links TRBV2 to TRBJ1-1; 8 nucleotides match TRBD1. J lost 3 bases, V lost 5 bases, and 8 bases had no gene match. Germline V gene data show CDR1 as SNHLY and CDR2 as FYNNEI. The CDR3 contains 15 residues. This CDR3 is CASSSGGAGDTEAFF. CDR3 in DNA: TGTGCCAGCAGTTCAGGGGGCGCAGGGGACACTGAAGCTTTCTTT.

This clone was observed a handful of times. The rearrangement joins TRBV5-1 to TRBJ2-1; 11 bases fit TRBD2. V lost 9 bases, J lost 7 bases, and 12 bases stayed unmatched. Germline V gives CDR1 SGHRS, CDR2 YFSETQ. CDR3 length: 15 amino acids. CDR3 amino acids: CATQGSGGAGNEQFF. CDR3 sequence (DNA): TGCGCCACCCAGGGTAGCGGGGGGGCAGGTAATGAGCAGTTCTTC.

For this clone: The junction departs from germline at one end; a sequencing error may be responsible. This chain joins TRBV4-2 and TRBJ1-1, with D perhaps matching TRBD1 (5 bases). Germline lookup yields CDR1 LGHNA and CDR2 YNFKEQ. This CDR3 has 14 residues. CDR3 protein: CASGHPGGGTEAFF. The CDR3 DNA follows: TGTGCCAGCGGCCACCCCGGGGGGGGCACTGAAGCTTTCTTT.

The chain links TRBV5-1 to TRBJ2-7, with 8 positions matching TRBD1. V dropped 6 bases and J dropped 3; count of bases not matched to a gene: 11. Germline V gene sequence: CDR1 SGHRS, CDR2 YFSETQ. This CDR3 comprises 15 residues. Here the CDR3 DNA reads TGCGCCAGCACCACCGGGAGACAGGGGCACTACGAGCAGTACTTC. Protein: CASTTGRQGHYEQYF.

J is TRBJ1-5 and V is TRBV29-1; no definite D call. Per the germline V gene, CDR1 is SQVTM and CDR2 is ANQGSEA. The CDR3 length is 13 residues. The germline V and J ends were trimmed by 7 bases and 4 bases, with 14 bases remaining between them. CDR3 bases: TGCAGCGCCCAAGACTGGCCTAATCAGCCCCAGCATTTT. Encoded protein: CSAQDWPNQPQHF.

The rearrangement joins TRBV7-3 to TRBJ2-3; 13 bases line up with TRBD2. V shed 1 base and J 11 bases; nucleotides not matched to a gene: 12. The germline V gene has CDR1 SGHTA and CDR2 FQGTGA. The CDR3 totals 17 residues. CDR3 nucleotides: TGTGCCAGCAGCTTAATGGGGACTAGCGGGGTCCTGATGGGGCAGTATTTT. Residues: CASSLMGTSGVLMGQYF.

This chain connects TRBV25-1 to TRBJ2-5; perhaps TRBD1 as D (5 bases). This CDR3 is built from 15 residues. The germline V gene encodes CDR1 MGHDK and CDR2 SYGVNS. Trimming removed 2 bases at V and 1 base at J, with 11 bases between. The CDR3 nucleotides read TGTGCCAGCAGTGAAAACCCACAGGCCCAAGAGACCCAGTACTTC. This translates into CASSENPQAQETQYF. Supplemented by reference TRBV25-1 and TRBJ2-5, the full variable domain reads EADIYQTPRYLVIGTGKKITLECSQTMGHDKMYWYQQDPGMELHLIHYSYGVNSTEKGDLSSESTVSRIRTEHFPLTLESARPSHTSQYLCASSENPQAQETQYFGPGTRLLVL.

The chain employs TRBV5-4 and TRBJ2-3; TRBD2 matches at 7 bases. The CDR3 is 16 amino acids. The trim removed 1 base at V and 5 bases at J, leaving 10 bases unmatched. Germline loops: CDR1 SGHNT, CDR2 YYREEE (reference sequence). In DNA, the CDR3 is TGTGCCAGCAGCTTGCGGGGACTACCCAAGGGAGATACGCAGTATTTT. Its protein product is CASSLRGLPKGDTQYF.

This sequence joins TRBV30 and TRBJ1-6; D gene unclear. The CDR3 has 13 amino acids. CDR1 and CDR2 from the germline V gene are GTSNPN and SVGIG (reference sequence). V lost 0 bases to trimming and J lost 8 bases, with 8 bases between them. In DNA, the CDR3 is TGTGCCTGGAGTGTACAGCCCGATTCACCCCTCCACTTT. This sequence encodes CAWSVQPDSPLHF.

This chain joins TRBV7-6 and TRBJ2-7; weak D call: TRBD2 (5 bases). The CDR3 has 13 amino acids. V was trimmed by 3 bases and J by 6 bases, leaving 12 bases between them. CDR1 is SGHVS, CDR2 FNYEAQ, per germline. CDR3 amino acids: CASSLLGAGEQYF. For the CDR3, the DNA is TGTGCCAGCAGCTTGTTAGGTGCGGGCGAGCAGTACTTC.

This chain uses TRBV27 with TRBJ2-2, with TRBD2 as a possible D gene (6 bases). The CDR3 consists of 14 residues. V was pared by 6 bases and J by 4 bases, with 12 bases between. Per germline, CDR1 MNHEY and CDR2 SMNVEV (reference sequence). The CDR3 spells CASSGGLRTGELFF. As DNA, the CDR3 is TGTGCCAGCAGCGGAGGGCTGCGCACCGGGGAGCTGTTTTTT.

The chain combines TRBV11-2 with TRBJ1-6, with D possibly being TRBD1 (5 bases). Trimming left V 4 bases short and J 5 bases short, with 18 bases between. Germline values: CDR1 SGHAT, CDR2 FQNNGV. The CDR3 runs 17 residues. CDR3 loop: CASSSLRAGPHNSPLHF. CDR3 DNA: TGTGCCAGCAGCTCACTCCGTGCGGGGCCACATAATTCACCCCTCCACTTT. The entire variable domain, with the rest obtained from reference TRBV11-2 and TRBJ1-6, is as follows: EAGVAQSPRYKIIEKRQSVAFWCNPISGHATLYWYQQILGQGPKLLIQFQNNGVVDDSQLPKDRFSAERLKGVDSTLKIQPAKLEDSAVYLCASSSLRAGPHNSPLHFGNGTRLTVT.

The rearrangement uses TRBV11-2 and TRBJ2-3, with 9 positions matching TRBD2. V lost 4 bases and J lost 6; bases outside the gene matches: 14. Germline V lookup: CDR1 SGHAT, CDR2 FQNNGV. CDR3 length equals 17 residues. The CDR3 reads CASSYKTRGGAFDTQYF. CDR3 nucleotides: TGTGCCAGCAGCTACAAAACCCGCGGGGGGGCCTTTGATACGCAGTATTTT.